These 10 T cell receptor beta chains were all obtained from the same sample, sequenced in a study of lymphopenia after photon versus proton radiotherapy. TCRdb's table, derived via immunoSEQ multiplex PCR, lists solely in-frame clones and lacks some. Of fewer than 15,000 clones in the sample, 88% are singletons; the top ten hold 3.5%. The sequencing here drew on peripheral blood, taken from a patient treated with photon-based radiotherapy. All receptors derive from a man between 60 and 75 years old with pancreatic cancer.

The chain recombines TRBV5-1 with TRBJ1-5, with a weak D call TRBD1 (5 bases). Between the trimmed V and J ends, which lost 4 bases and 0 bases, there was a span of 8 bases. Germline V gene lookup returns CDR1 SGHRS and CDR2 YFSETQ. CDR3 length: 14 amino acids. This chain's CDR3 is CASSRGGSNQPQHF. In nucleotides, the CDR3 is TGCGCCAGCAGCCGGGGGGGTAGCAATCAGCCCCAGCATTTT. Looking up the rest from reference TRBV5-1 and TRBJ1-5 gives the full variable domain: KAGVTQTPRYLIKTRGQQVTLSCSPISGHRSVSWYQQTPGQGLQFLFEYFSETQRNKGNFPGRFSGRQFSNSRSEMNVSTLELGDSALYLCASSRGGSNQPQHFGDGTRLSIL.

This rearrangement joins TRBV4-1 to TRBJ2-7; TRBD2 aligns across 11 bases. Germline assignment: CDR1 MGHRA and CDR2 YSYEKL. This CDR3 is 17 amino acids long. Trimming removed 1 base from V and 4 bases from J; junction bases left unmatched: 9. This chain's CDR3 is CASSQAHSVAGGYEQYF. CDR3 sequence (DNA): TGCGCCAGCAGCCAAGCCCACTCGGTAGCGGGGGGGTACGAGCAGTACTTC.

The CDR3 protein is CASSYSWRSEQYF. CDR3 in DNA: TGTGCCAGCAGTTACTCGTGGAGGTCCGAGCAGTACTTC. V usage is TRBV6-5 and J usage is TRBJ2-7, with TRBD2 as a possible D gene (5 bases). The germline gives CDR1 MNHEY, CDR2 SVGAGI. The CDR3 consists of 13 residues. Trimming took 0 bases from V and 6 from J, leaving 9 bases between them.

The gene calls are TRBV5-1 and TRBJ1-2; D call uncertain. Germline V gene lookup returns CDR1 SGHRS and CDR2 YFSETQ. CDR3 length: 13 residues. V lost 0 bases and J lost 3, with 6 bases in between. Written as DNA, the CDR3 is TGCGCCAGCAGCTTGGCAGGAGACTATGGCTACACCTTC. It translates to CASSLAGDYGYTF.

This clone is medium-sized. V is TRBV6-1 and J is TRBJ2-7; tentatively, D is TRBD1 (5 bases). Germline values: CDR1 MNHNS, CDR2 SASEGT. This CDR3 comprises 14 residues. The V and J ends lost 1 base and 2 bases respectively, with 9 bases between them. Here the CDR3 reads CASSEDIGAYEQYF. As DNA, the CDR3 is TGTGCCAGCAGTGAAGATATAGGGGCCTACGAGCAGTACTTC.

The chain carries TRBV5-1 and TRBJ2-5; D call uncertain. V was trimmed by 4 bases and J by 0 bases, leaving 4 bases between them. The germline V gene encodes CDR1 SGHRS and CDR2 YFSETQ. The length of the CDR3 is 12 residues. This chain's CDR3 is CASSLDQETQYF. The CDR3 nucleotides are TGCGCCAGCAGCCTGGACCAAGAGACCCAGTACTTC.

The chain uses TRBV5-5 and TRBJ2-7, with 7 bases fitting TRBD2. CDR3 size: 17 residues. Trimming took 3 bases from V and 0 from J; bases not matched to a gene: 12. The germline V gene has CDR1 SGHKS and CDR2 YYEKEE (reference sequence). For the CDR3, the DNA is TGTGCCAGCAGCTGGGGAGGGGACTCAAGGGGCTCCTACGAGCAGTACTTC. Amino acids: CASSWGGDSRGSYEQYF.

This chain uses TRBV5-1 with TRBJ1-1; D remains unclear. Germline CDR1 SGHRS, CDR2 YFSETQ. This CDR3 is built from 12 residues. Trimming shortened V by 2 bases and J by 7 bases, and 9 bases separated the two germline ends. The CDR3 nucleotides are TGCGCCAGCAGCTTAGACAAAAATGAAGCTTTCTTT. It translates to CASSLDKNEAFF.

V gene TRBV5-4 combines with J gene TRBJ2-7, with TRBD2 identical over 7 bases. The germline gives CDR1 SGHNT, CDR2 YYREEE (reference sequence). Trimming at V came to 4 bases and at J to 3 bases, leaving 10 bases not matched to a gene. The CDR3 is 15 residues long. CDR3 residues: CASSPQWGGSYEQYF. CDR3 nucleotides: TGTGCCAGCAGCCCCCAGTGGGGCGGGAGCTACGAGCAGTACTTC.

V and J are TRBV10-3 and TRBJ2-7; TRBD1 is a possible D gene (5 bases). The V gene lost 3 bases and the J gene lost 3 bases, with 9 bases spanning the gap. There are 13 residues in the CDR3. CDR1 and CDR2 from the germline V gene are ENHRY and SYGVKD. In nucleotides, the CDR3 is TGTGCCATCAGTGACCCTGACAGCTACGAGCAGTACTTC. Translating it yields CAISDPDSYEQYF.